Listed below are T cell receptor beta chains from one sample, sequenced in a study of blood T cell repertoires in COVID-19. Only in-frame clones appear in the TCRdb table, and some are missing; sequencing was by immunoSEQ multiplex PCR. The data hold fewer than 120,000 clones, with about 75% observed a single time. The sequencing sample was made of peripheral blood. These receptors came from a woman of 80 years or more with active or convalescent COVID-19. CDR3s include the opening cysteine and the closing phenylalanine or tryptophan. The D gene is left open where the match is weak. Clone sizes are given selectively: once, few, many, or a class where the clone is expanded.

TRBV13,.,TRBD2,TRBJ2-1,TGTGCCAGCAGCAATGGACTAGACTCCTACAATGAGCAGTTCTTC,CASSNGLDSYNEQFF
TRBV15,few,.,TRBJ2-7,TGTGCCACCAGCAGAGCCCCGGGACATAGGTACGAGCAGTACTTC,CATSRAPGHRYEQYF
TRBV5-1,.,TRBD1,TRBJ1-2,TGCGCCAGCAGCTTAGTGACAGGGAGTGGCTACACCTTC,CASSLVTGSGYTF
TRBV9,.,.,TRBJ2-6,TGTGCCAGCAGCGTATCCAGCTCTGGGGCCAACGTCCTGACTTTC,CASSVSSSGANVLTF
TRBV28,.,.,TRBJ1-4,TGTGCCAGCAGTTCCGCGGGCAGGGGAAAACTGTTTTTT,CASSSAGRGKLFF
TRBV2,.,TRBD2,TRBJ2-5,TGTGCCAGCAGTGAAGCGTGGCTAGCGGGAGGGTTTCCGAAGAGGACCCAGTACTTC,CASSEAWLAGGFPKRTQYF
TRBV28,.,.,TRBJ2-3,TGTGCCAGCAGTCCTCTCAGGGGAGAGGGATCTATGCAGTATTTT,CASSPLRGEGSMQYF
TRBV7-8,.,.,TRBJ1-2,TGTGCCAGCAGCGATACTTTGAGCTGGACAGTGGGCTATGGCTACACCTTC,CASSDTLSWTVGYGYTF
TRBV5-6,.,.,TRBJ1-3,TGTGCCAGCAGCGGCCAAGACACCTCTGGAAACACCATATATTTT,CASSGQDTSGNTIYF
TRBV3-1/TRBV3-2,.,TRBD2,TRBJ2-1,TGTGCCAGCAGCCAAGCACTAGCGGGAGGAGGCAATGAGCAGTTCTTC,CASSQALAGGGNEQFF
TRBV19,.,TRBD2,TRBJ2-1,TGTGCCAGTAGTAGGGGGACTAGCGGGGGCAACTACAATGAGCAGTTCTTC,CASSRGTSGGNYNEQFF
TRBV28,few,TRBD1,TRBJ2-1,TGTGCCAGCTACCTCGGGGGACAGGGCGACAATGAGCAGTTCTTC,CASYLGGQGDNEQFF
TRBV10-2,.,TRBD2,TRBJ2-3,TGCGCCAGCAGTGAGTCGACAGCGGGAGGCACGCAGTATTTT,CASSESTAGGTQYF
TRBV2,.,.,TRBJ2-1,TGTGCCAGCAGTAAGCTTTCCCGCTACAATGAGCAGTTCTTC,CASSKLSRYNEQFF
TRBV6-5,.,TRBD1,TRBJ1-1,TGTGCCAGCAGTTACGACAGGGTGACTGAAGCTTTCTTT,CASSYDRVTEAFF
TRBV2,.,.,TRBJ1-2,TGTGCCAGCAACACAGGGTATGGCTACACCTTC,CASNTGYGYTF
TRBV7-2,.,.,TRBJ2-2,TGTGCCAGCAGCTTAGTTCGCCCACACCCCGGGGAGCTGTTTTTT,CASSLVRPHPGELFF
TRBV5-1,.,TRBD2,TRBJ2-5,TGCGCCAGCACCCTGGGAGGGGTCGGGGAGACCCAGTACTTC,CASTLGGVGETQYF
TRBV21-1,.,.,TRBJ2-1,TGTGCCAGCAGCAAAGCGTTACTAGCGGGAGAGAGGGACAATGAGCAGTTCTTC,CASSKALLAGERDNEQFF
TRBV19,.,TRBD1,TRBJ1-5,TGTGCCGCGGGACAGGGGCAGCGCAATCAGCCCCAGCATTTT,CAAGQGQRNQPQHF
TRBV5-8,.,.,TRBJ2-6,TGTGCCAGCAGCCCCTACGGGGCCAACGTCCTGACTTTC,CASSPYGANVLTF
TRBV11-1,once,TRBD2,TRBJ2-5,TGTGCCAGCAGCTTAGCTAGCGGGAGTGGGCAAGAGACCCAGTACTTC,CASSLASGSGQETQYF
TRBV6-5,once,.,TRBJ2-3,TGTGCCAGCAGTTCGCGGAGGACCTCTTACACAGATACGCAGTATTTT,CASSSRRTSYTDTQYF
TRBV19,once,.,TRBJ1-1,TGTGCCACAGACCGCGCAGGGATGAACACTGAAGCTTTCTTT,CATDRAGMNTEAFF
TRBV10-3,.,TRBD2,TRBJ2-2,TGTGCCATCAGTGATCCTAGCGGGAACACCGGGGAGCTGTTTTTT,CAISDPSGNTGELFF
TRBV28,.,TRBD1,TRBJ2-1,TGTGCCAGCAGTACTACCGGGACAGGGGACTACAATGAGCAGTTCTTC,CASSTTGTGDYNEQFF
TRBV4-1,once,.,TRBJ1-4,TGCGCCAGCAGCCAAGAGTGGGCAGGGGTGGTAGAAAAACTGTTTTTT,CASSQEWAGVVEKLFF
TRBV2,.,.,TRBJ2-1,TGTGCCAGCAGTGGGGCAAGTGAGCAGTTCTTC,CASSGASEQFF
TRBV9,.,TRBD2,TRBJ2-1,TGTGCCAGCAGCGTAGCTCGGACTAGCGGGAGTAATGAGCAGTTCTTC,CASSVARTSGSNEQFF
TRBV7-2,.,.,TRBJ2-1,TGTGCCAGCAGCTTAGCGGAGCAATCCTACAATGAGCAGTTCTTC,CASSLAEQSYNEQFF
TRBV19,.,TRBD2,TRBJ2-2,TGTGCCAGTAGTATAGTCTGGCGGCTAGCGGGAGCCACCGGGGAGCTGTTTTTT,CASSIVWRLAGATGELFF
TRBV6-5,.,.,TRBJ2-7,TGTGCCAGCACCCAAGCGGGTGTCGGCTACGAGCAGTACTTC,CASTQAGVGYEQYF
TRBV5-1,.,TRBD2,TRBJ2-2,TGCGCCAGCAGCTTCTTAGCGGGAGACACCGGGGAGCTGTTTTTT,CASSFLAGDTGELFF
TRBV6-1,.,.,TRBJ2-7,TGTGCCAGCAGTGAAGGTCGGGCTAGCAGATACTACGAGCAGTACTTC,CASSEGRASRYYEQYF
TRBV3-1/TRBV3-2,once,.,TRBJ2-5,TGTGCCAGCAGTGGGGGGAGTCGTGAGACCCAGTACTTC,CASSGGSRETQYF
TRBV28,few,.,TRBJ2-2,TGTGCCAGCAGTTTCCAGTCTAACACCGGGGAGCTGTTTTTT,CASSFQSNTGELFF
TRBV7-9,few,TRBD2,TRBJ2-7,TGTGCCAGCAGCTTCCCCTCCGGACTAGCGGGAGTACACGAGCAGTACTTC,CASSFPSGLAGVHEQYF
TRBV25-1,.,.,TRBJ1-3,TGTGCCAGGCCGACTACAGGGATTAACCCTGGAAACACCATATATTTT,CARPTTGINPGNTIYF
TRBV4-1,.,TRBD1,TRBJ1-1,TGCGCCAGCAGCCAAATGGACAGGGGACTGACTGAAGCTTTCTTT,CASSQMDRGLTEAFF
TRBV7-9,.,.,TRBJ1-1,TGTGCCAGCAGCGATACAGGCTACGCGAACACTGAAGCTTTCTTT,CASSDTGYANTEAFF
TRBV29-1,.,.,TRBJ1-1,TGCAGCGTACATCTCTACACTGAAGCTTTCTTT,CSVHLYTEAFF
TRBV7-2,few,.,TRBJ1-2,TGTGCCAGCCGGTTTTCGGGGGGGACCAGCTATGGCTACACCTTC,CASRFSGGTSYGYTF
TRBV28,.,TRBD2,TRBJ2-1,TGTGCCAGCAGGGGACTAGCGGGATACAATGAGCAGTTCTTC,CASRGLAGYNEQFF
TRBV29-1,.,TRBD2,TRBJ2-5,TGCAGCCTCAAGACTAGCGGGACAGAGACCCAGTACTTC,CSLKTSGTETQYF
TRBV27,.,.,TRBJ2-2,TGTGCCACCATTGTACACGGGGAGCTGTTTTTT,CATIVHGELFF
TRBV6-2/TRBV6-3,.,TRBD2,TRBJ2-7,TGTGCCAGCAGTCCCCTCCCGGGACTAGCGGGGGGTTCGTACGAGCAGTACTTC,CASSPLPGLAGGSYEQYF
TRBV25-1,.,.,TRBJ2-5,TGTGCCAGCAGTGAATATCTCGCCCAGGGCGTTGAGACCCAGTACTTC,CASSEYLAQGVETQYF
TRBV11-3,.,TRBD2,TRBJ2-1,TGTGCCAGCAGCTTAGATGGGGGACTAGCGGGAGACAATGAGCAGTTCTTC,CASSLDGGLAGDNEQFF
TRBV7-9,.,.,TRBJ2-1,TGTGCCAGCAGCTTGACTAGGTATGAGCAGTTCTTC,CASSLTRYEQFF
TRBV20-1,.,TRBD1,TRBJ2-1,TGCAGTGCTAGTGTTGTGAGTGAGGGGGCAACGGGGGAGCAGTTCTTC,CSASVVSEGATGEQFF
TRBV6-6,few,.,TRBJ2-7,TGTGCCAGCAGTCACACCTCCTACGAGCAGTACTTC,CASSHTSYEQYF
TRBV7-9,few,.,TRBJ2-1,TGTGCCAGCAGCTTAGCGGGAGATTACTACAATGAGCAGTTCTTC,CASSLAGDYYNEQFF
TRBV11-3,once,.,TRBJ2-5,TGTGCCAGCAGCTTTGGAGGGATGGGGGAGACCCAGTACTTC,CASSFGGMGETQYF
TRBV18,few,.,TRBJ1-1,TGTGCCAGCTCACCTCCAGGGCTTATGGGGACTGAAGCTTTCTTT,CASSPPGLMGTEAFF
TRBV7-9,.,TRBD2,TRBJ2-5,TGTGCCAGCTCATCGACTAGCGGGAGTGGTGGATTAGGGGAGACCCAGTACTTC,CASSSTSGSGGLGETQYF